These 21 T cell receptor beta chains came from one sample sequenced in a study of siplizumab effects on memory and regulatory T cells. TCRdb's table, derived via immunoSEQ multiplex PCR, lists solely in-frame clones and lacks some. The repertoire has about 97,000 clones, 80% to 95% of them found once; the top ten carry about 12%. Sequencing was carried out using non-Treg CD4+ T cells sorted from blood. These receptors were collected from a human donor in good health.

J is TRBJ2-7 and V is TRBV29-1; a possible D gene is TRBD2 (6 bases). This CDR3 contains 12 residues. V was pared by 7 bases and J by 3 bases, with 13 bases between. CDR1 SQVTM and CDR2 ANQGSEA come from the germline V gene. CDR3 protein: CSATGLRYEQYF. CDR3 DNA: TGCAGCGCTACGGGACTCCGCTACGAGCAGTACTTC.

CDR3 amino acids: CASSLVWGDGNEQFF. CDR3 in DNA: TGTGCCAGCAGCTTAGTTTGGGGAGACGGAAATGAGCAGTTCTTC. V usage is TRBV5-4 and J usage is TRBJ2-1, with D tentatively TRBD2 (5 bases). CDR3 length equals 15 residues. Germline CDR1 and CDR2: SGHNT and YYREEE (reference sequence). V lost 2 bases to trimming and J lost 7 bases, with 16 bases between them.

This clone was counted once. This chain joins TRBV7-6 and TRBJ1-5; D uncertain. From germline, CDR1 is SGHVS and CDR2 FNYEAQ. Trimming left V 0 bases short and J 3 bases short, with 18 bases between. The CDR3 is made up of 18 amino acids. In DNA form, the CDR3 reads TGTGCCAGCAGCTTAGCCCCTGGGAAGCAACCCTTCAATCAGCCCCAGCATTTT. This gives the protein CASSLAPGKQPFNQPQHF.

The rearrangement links TRBV6-1 to TRBJ2-4; 9 nucleotides line up with TRBD1. The CDR3 consists of 15 residues. CDR1 MNHNS and CDR2 SASEGT come from the germline V gene. Germline trimming cut 5 bases from V and 1 base from J; bases unmatched to any gene: 3. CDR3 nucleotides: TGTGCCAGCAGTTTGACAGGGGGGGCCAAAAACATTCAGTACTTC. It encodes CASSLTGGAKNIQYF.

V and J are TRBV11-3 and TRBJ1-2, with D perhaps TRBD1 (6 bases). The V end was cut by 4 bases, the J end by 8 bases, with 17 bases between. The germline V gene has CDR1 SGHNT and CDR2 YENEEA. The CDR3 spans 14 residues. The DNA of the CDR3 is TGTGCCAGCAGCTCCGGTCGGGGGGCTGGAGGCTACACCTTC. Protein product: CASSSGRGAGGYTF.

This rearrangement joins TRBV10-3 to TRBJ2-7; 12 bases align to TRBD2. The germline gives CDR1 ENHRY, CDR2 SYGVKD. Trimming at V came to 3 bases and at J to 3 bases, leaving 6 bases not matched to a gene. CDR3 length: 16 residues. The CDR3: CAISDLETSGSYEQYF. The CDR3 DNA reads TGTGCCATCAGTGACCTTGAGACTAGCGGGAGCTACGAGCAGTACTTC.

This chain's CDR3 is CASSYRTSGADNEQFF. The CDR3 DNA reads TGTGCCAGCAGCTATCGGACTAGCGGGGCCGACAATGAGCAGTTCTTC. The chain joins TRBV7-2 to TRBJ2-1; 12 bases agree with TRBD2. Germline V gene data show CDR1 as SGHTA and CDR2 as FQGNSA. Trimming cost V 4 bases and J 5 bases; bases outside gene matches: 6. CDR3 length: 16 residues.

This chain links TRBV11-3 with TRBJ2-7, with 10 bases identical to TRBD2. Germline V lookup: CDR1 SGHNT, CDR2 YENEEA. CDR3 length: 20 residues. V shed 5 bases and J 3 bases; nucleotides not matched to a gene: 22. The CDR3 protein is CASSIRRSIPSGSGSYEQYF. DNA for the CDR3: TGTGCCAGCAGCATTAGGAGGTCAATACCTAGCGGGAGTGGGAGCTACGAGCAGTACTTC.

V is TRBV19 and J is TRBJ1-1, with D maybe TRBD1 (5 bases). V lost 0 bases and J 3 bases, leaving 5 bases between the germline ends. The CDR3 has 13 residues. The V gene's germline CDR1 is LNHDA and CDR2 SQIVND (reference sequence). CDR3 region: CASSIDRDTEAFF. CDR3 bases: TGTGCCAGTAGTATAGACAGGGACACTGAAGCTTTCTTT.

This rearrangement joins TRBV6-6 to TRBJ1-5, with D possibly being TRBD1 (5 bases). V was trimmed by 2 bases and J by 7 bases, leaving 9 bases between them. The germline V gene encodes CDR1 MNHNY and CDR2 SVGAGI (reference sequence). There are 13 residues in the CDR3. CDR3 in amino acids: CASSYRGFQPQHF. CDR3 bases: TGTGCCAGCAGTTACAGGGGATTCCAGCCCCAGCATTTT.

This clone was observed a handful of times. This chain uses TRBV25-1 with TRBJ1-1, with TRBD1 matching 9 bases. The junction had 5 bases not matched to a gene; V was cut back by 4 bases and J by 8 bases. Germline CDR1 is MGHDK and CDR2 is SYGVNS. This CDR3 is 13 amino acids long. The CDR3: CASSGDRAPEAFF. The CDR3 DNA reads as TGTGCCAGCAGTGGGGACAGGGCCCCCGAAGCTTTCTTT.

The genes are TRBV6-5 and TRBJ2-7; the D gene could be TRBD1 or TRBD2 (5 bases each). Trimming removed 8 bases from V and 0 bases from J, with 17 bases in between. Germline V gene data show CDR1 as MNHEY and CDR2 as SVGAGI. The CDR3 has 15 residues. The chain's CDR3 is CASRDHGTLSYEQYF. The CDR3 DNA reads as TGTGCCAGCCGCGACCATGGGACCCTCTCCTACGAGCAGTACTTC.

The chain is built from TRBV6-5 and TRBJ1-4; D possibly corresponds to TRBD1 (5 bases). Germline assignment: CDR1 MNHEY and CDR2 SVGAGI. The CDR3 covers 14 residues. Deletions cut 2 bases from V and 4 bases from J, with 8 bases between. The CDR3 loop is CASSYRDSNEKLFF. DNA of the CDR3: TGTGCCAGCAGTTACCGCGACAGTAATGAAAAACTGTTTTTT.

This chain links TRBV7-9 with TRBJ2-2, with 9 bases that match TRBD2. V shed 1 base and J 5 bases; nucleotides not matched to a gene: 2. CDR1 is SEHNR and CDR2 is FQNEAQ in the germline V gene (reference sequence). This CDR3 has 15 residues. For the CDR3, the DNA is TGTGCCAGCAGCTTAGTCGCGGGAGGGACCGGGGAGCTGTTTTTT. Its protein is CASSLVAGGTGELFF.

The V gene is TRBV6-6, the J gene TRBJ2-1; D not certain. The CDR3 loop spans 16 amino acids. V was clipped by 6 bases and J by 4 bases, with 19 bases between them. Germline V gives CDR1 MNHNY, CDR2 SVGAGI (reference sequence). The CDR3 is CASSESRRLSYNEQFF. DNA of the CDR3: TGTGCCAGCAGCGAGAGTCGCCGATTATCGTACAATGAGCAGTTCTTC.

V and J are TRBV11-3 and TRBJ2-1, with no clear D. V was pared by 0 bases and J by 7 bases, with 10 bases between. The CDR3 consists of 14 residues. Germline V gives CDR1 SGHNT, CDR2 YENEEA. CDR3 in amino acids: CASSLDHPYNEQFF. CDR3 in DNA: TGTGCCAGCAGCTTAGATCATCCATATAATGAGCAGTTCTTC.

The V gene is TRBV7-9, the J gene TRBJ2-7, with D possibly being TRBD1 (5 bases). Germline loops: CDR1 SEHNR, CDR2 FQNEAQ (reference sequence). This CDR3 region has 12 residues. Trimming removed 7 bases from V and 4 bases from J, with 11 bases in between. CDR3 coding DNA: TGTGCCAGCACCGCCGACAGTTACGAGCAGTACTTC. It translates to CASTADSYEQYF. The variable domain in full, completed from reference TRBV7-9 and TRBJ2-7, reads DTGVSQNPRHKITKRGQNVTFRCDPISEHNRLYWYRQTLGQGPEFLTYFQNEAQLEKSRLLSDRFSAERPKGSFSTLEIQRTEQGDSAMYLCASTADSYEQYFGPGTRLTVT.

V gene TRBV7-2 combines with J gene TRBJ2-4, with D perhaps TRBD1 (5 bases). The V gene's germline CDR1 is SGHTA and CDR2 FQGNSA. This CDR3 contains 14 residues. V was shortened by 1 base and J by 8 bases, with 12 bases between the two germline ends. The CDR3 DNA reads as TGTGCCAGCAGCTTAGGGGGCCTAGTGGACATTCAGTACTTC. As protein: CASSLGGLVDIQYF. Drawing the rest from reference TRBV7-2 and TRBJ2-4, the complete variable domain is GAGVSQSPSNKVTEKGKDVELRCDPISGHTALYWYRQSLGQGLEFLIYFQGNSAPDKSGLPSDRFSAERTGGSVSTLTIQRTQQEDSAVYLCASSLGGLVDIQYFGAGTRLSVL.

This chain connects TRBV5-1 to TRBJ2-1; D might be TRBD2 (5 bases). Germline lookup yields CDR1 SGHRS and CDR2 YFSETQ. This CDR3 has 12 residues. V was pared by 0 bases and J by 10 bases, with 8 bases between. CDR3 sequence: CASSLERGEQFF. The CDR3 DNA reads TGCGCCAGCAGCTTGGAACGGGGAGAGCAGTTCTTC. The full variable domain, rest sourced from reference TRBV5-1 and TRBJ2-1, is KAGVTQTPRYLIKTRGQQVTLSCSPISGHRSVSWYQQTPGQGLQFLFEYFSETQRNKGNFPGRFSGRQFSNSRSEMNVSTLELGDSALYLCASSLERGEQFFGPGTRLTVL.

The chain's CDR3 is CASSVAAGGRSSYEQYF. Here the CDR3 DNA reads TGTGCCAGCAGCGTAGCGGCGGGGGGTAGGAGTTCGTACGAGCAGTACTTC. The chain is built from TRBV9 and TRBJ2-7, with TRBD2 matching 8 bases. The CDR3 is 17 amino acids. Germline V lookup: CDR1 SGDLS, CDR2 YYNGEE. Germline trimming cut 0 bases from V and 4 bases from J; bases unmatched to any gene: 12.

The chain employs TRBV7-9 and TRBJ1-4; no definite D call. Trimming pared 6 bases from V and 8 bases from J, leaving 10 bases between. Germline V lookup: CDR1 SEHNR, CDR2 FQNEAQ (reference sequence). This CDR3 is 12 amino acids long. Written as DNA, the CDR3 is TGTGCCAGCAGTCGGTCTCGGGAAAAACTGTTTTTT. Translation: CASSRSREKLFF.